This T cell receptor (beta chain) stems from a study of blood T cell repertoires in COVID-19. On the study more broadly: PBMCs, B-cell-depleted T cells, or T cells provided the cDNA or gDNA that made up the material.

The table lists this clone with a few counts. The germline V gene has CDR1 KGHDR and CDR2 SFDVKD. Trimming cost V 6 bases and J 0 bases, with 8 bases left between them. The CDR3 is 14 residues long. Assay used: immunoSEQ multiplex PCR; TCRdb lists only in-frame clones, some missing. The repertoire holds roughly 72,000 clones, with approximately 85% as singletons. Material: peripheral blood. This chain connects TRBV24-1 to TRBJ2-1; D call uncertain. The sequence came from a human donor in a cohort sampled during active COVID-19. In DNA form, the CDR3 reads TGTGCCACCAGTAGGAGTTCCTCCTACAATGAGCAGTTCTTC. Protein: CATSRSSSYNEQFF.